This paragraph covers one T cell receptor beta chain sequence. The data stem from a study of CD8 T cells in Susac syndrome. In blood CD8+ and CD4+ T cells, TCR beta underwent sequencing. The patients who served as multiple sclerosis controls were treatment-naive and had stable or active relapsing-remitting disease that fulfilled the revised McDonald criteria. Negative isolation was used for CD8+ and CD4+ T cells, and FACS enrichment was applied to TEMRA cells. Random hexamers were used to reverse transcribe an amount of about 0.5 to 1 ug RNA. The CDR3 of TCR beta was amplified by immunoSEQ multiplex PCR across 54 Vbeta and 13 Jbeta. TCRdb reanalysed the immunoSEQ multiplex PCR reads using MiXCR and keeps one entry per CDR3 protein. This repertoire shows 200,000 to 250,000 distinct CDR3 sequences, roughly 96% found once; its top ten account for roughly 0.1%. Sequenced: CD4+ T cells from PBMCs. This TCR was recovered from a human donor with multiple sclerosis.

The CDR3 DNA sequence: TGCAGTGCTTCGGACAGGAATCTCAATGAGCAGTTCTTC. Encoded protein: CSASDRNLNEQFF. The chain has TRBV20-1 and TRBJ2-1, with TRBD1 matching 7 bases. V lost 5 bases, J lost 6 bases, and 7 bases stayed unmatched. The germline V gene encodes CDR1 DFQATT and CDR2 SNEGSKA (reference sequence). CDR3 size: 13 residues.